This TCR beta chain was identified during a study of CD8 T cells in Susac syndrome. This clonotype was detected only once. Unmatched junction bases numbered 7, after V lost 4 bases and J lost 2 bases. Germline loops: CDR1 MDHEN, CDR2 SYDVKM. This CDR3 contains 16 residues. cDNA came from about 0.51 to 1 ug RNA primed by random hexamers. TCRdb recomputed calls from the immunoSEQ multiplex PCR reads with MiXCR, one row per CDR3 protein. Of roughly 180,000 distinct CDR3 sequences listed, about 95% are singletons. The sequence was obtained from a human donor in good health. Material: CD4+ T cells from PBMCs. The rearrangement uses TRBV28 and TRBJ2-5; TRBD2 matches 10 bases. Here the CDR3 DNA reads TGTGCCAGCAGTTCCTCGGGTAGCGGGAGGCAAGAGACCCAGTACTTC. It specifies CASSSSGSGRQETQYF.